This T cell receptor (beta chain) is drawn from a study of shared clonotypes between healthy human individuals. About the study: Contributing individuals were two females and a few males aged 18 to 49. Findings and limits, study-wide: The represented genetic and exposure-history diversity was limited by the small number of donors.

Losses at the gene ends were 5 bases for V and 2 bases for J; bases not matched to a gene: 4. The CDR3 covers 15 residues. Looked up from germline, CDR1 is SGHVS and CDR2 is FNYEAQ. A CD45RA+ naive subset and a CD45RA-negative memory subset were split from CD4+ cells. This clone has only one observation. What it recognizes is unknown. TCRdb's copy holds only in-frame clones and misses some; the assay was immunoSEQ multiplex PCR. The table lists millions of clones, approximately 95% of them singletons, with 0.35% to 0.45% in the top ten. This chain joins TRBV7-6 and TRBJ2-1; TRBD1 matches 9 bases. Sequences were obtained from naive CD4+ T cells from PBMCs. Subset given: CD45RA+ positively selected. The TCR was taken from a man aged 18 to 30 in good health. Some clones in this sample may be carry-over from other donors' samples. The CDR3 sequence: CASSAGQGTYNEQFF. The CDR3 nucleotides are TGTGCCAGCAGCGCCGGACAGGGGACCTACAATGAGCAGTTCTTC.